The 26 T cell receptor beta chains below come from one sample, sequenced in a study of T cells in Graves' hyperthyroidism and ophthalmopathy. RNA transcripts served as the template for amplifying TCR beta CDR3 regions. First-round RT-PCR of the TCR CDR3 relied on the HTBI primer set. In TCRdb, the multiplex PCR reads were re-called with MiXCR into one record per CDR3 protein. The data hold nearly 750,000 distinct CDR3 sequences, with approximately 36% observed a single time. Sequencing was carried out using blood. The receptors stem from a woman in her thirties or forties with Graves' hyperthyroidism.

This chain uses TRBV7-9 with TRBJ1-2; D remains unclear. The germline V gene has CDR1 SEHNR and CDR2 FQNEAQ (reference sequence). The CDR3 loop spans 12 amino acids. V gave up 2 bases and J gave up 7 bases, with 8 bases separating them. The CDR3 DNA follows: TGTGCCAGCAGCTTACAGGAGGTTGGCTACACCTTC. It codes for CASSLQEVGYTF.

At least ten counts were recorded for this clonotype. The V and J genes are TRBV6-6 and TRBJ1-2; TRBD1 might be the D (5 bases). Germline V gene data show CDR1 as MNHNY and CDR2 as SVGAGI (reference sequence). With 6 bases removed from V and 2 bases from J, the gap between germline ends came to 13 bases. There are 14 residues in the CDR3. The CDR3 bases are TGTGCCAGCAGGCAGCCAGGGAAGAACTATGGCTACACCTTC. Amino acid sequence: CASRQPGKNYGYTF.

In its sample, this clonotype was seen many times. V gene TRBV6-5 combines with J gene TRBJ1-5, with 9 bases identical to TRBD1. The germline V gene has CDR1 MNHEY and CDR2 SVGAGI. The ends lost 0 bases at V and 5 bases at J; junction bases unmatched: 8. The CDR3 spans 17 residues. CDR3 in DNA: TGTGCCAGCAGTTACTCCTCTGCCGGGACAGGGCATCAGCCCCAGCATTTT. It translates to CASSYSSAGTGHQPQHF.

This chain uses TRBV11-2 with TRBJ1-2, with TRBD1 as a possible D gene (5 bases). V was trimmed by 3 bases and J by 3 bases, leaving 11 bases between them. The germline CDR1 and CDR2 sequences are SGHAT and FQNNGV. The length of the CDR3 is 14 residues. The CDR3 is CASSFVREDYGYTF. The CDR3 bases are TGTGCCAGCAGCTTCGTCAGGGAAGACTATGGCTACACCTTC.

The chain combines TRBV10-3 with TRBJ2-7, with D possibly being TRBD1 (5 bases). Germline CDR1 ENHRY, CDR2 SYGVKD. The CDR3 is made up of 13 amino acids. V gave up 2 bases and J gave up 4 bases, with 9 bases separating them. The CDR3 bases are TGTGCCATCAGTGAGGACAGCCAATACGAGCAGTACTTC. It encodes CAISEDSQYEQYF.

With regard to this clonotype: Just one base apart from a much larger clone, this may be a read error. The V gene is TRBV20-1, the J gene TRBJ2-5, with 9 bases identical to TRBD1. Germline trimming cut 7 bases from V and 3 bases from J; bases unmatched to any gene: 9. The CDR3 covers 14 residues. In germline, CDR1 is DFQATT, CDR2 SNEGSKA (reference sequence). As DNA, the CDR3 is TGCAGTGGTTCTACCGGGACAGGGAAAGAGACCCAGTACTTC. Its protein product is CSGSTGTGKETQYF.

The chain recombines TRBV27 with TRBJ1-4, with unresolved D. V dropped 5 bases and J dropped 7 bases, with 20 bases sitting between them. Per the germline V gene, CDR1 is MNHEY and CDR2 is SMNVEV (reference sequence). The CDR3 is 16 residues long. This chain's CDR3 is CASSPPEDILREKLFF. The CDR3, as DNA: TGTGCCAGCAGTCCACCTGAAGACATTTTACGTGAAAAACTGTTTTTT.

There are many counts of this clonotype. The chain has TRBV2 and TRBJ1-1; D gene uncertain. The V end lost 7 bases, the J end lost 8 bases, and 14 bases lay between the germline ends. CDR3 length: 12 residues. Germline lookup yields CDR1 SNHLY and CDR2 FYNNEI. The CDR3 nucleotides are TGTGCCAGCATATTGGCTGCCGGAGAAGCTTTCTTT. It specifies CASILAAGEAFF.

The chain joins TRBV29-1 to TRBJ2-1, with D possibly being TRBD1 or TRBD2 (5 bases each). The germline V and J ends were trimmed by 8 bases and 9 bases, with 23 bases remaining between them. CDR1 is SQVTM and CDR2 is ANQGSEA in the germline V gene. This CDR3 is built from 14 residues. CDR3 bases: TGCAGCTCCCCCGGGACCCAGATTTCCCCTGAGCAGTTCTTC. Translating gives CSSPGTQISPEQFF.

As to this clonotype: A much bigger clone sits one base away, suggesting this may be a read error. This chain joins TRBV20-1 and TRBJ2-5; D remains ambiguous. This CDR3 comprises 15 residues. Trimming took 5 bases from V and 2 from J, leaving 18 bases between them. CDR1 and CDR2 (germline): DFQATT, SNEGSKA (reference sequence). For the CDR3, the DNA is TGCAGTGCTTTCCCCTGGCCTCAGCGACAAGAGACCCAGTACTTC. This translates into CSAFPWPQRQETQYF.

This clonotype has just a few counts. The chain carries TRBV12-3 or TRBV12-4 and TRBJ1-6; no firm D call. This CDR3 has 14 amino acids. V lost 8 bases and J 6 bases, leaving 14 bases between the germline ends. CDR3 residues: CASSPQFPNSPLHF. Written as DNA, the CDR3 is TGTGCCAGCTCCCCCCAATTCCCTAATTCACCCCTCCACTTT.

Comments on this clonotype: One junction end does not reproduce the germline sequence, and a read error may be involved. CDR3 in amino acids: CAGSSTSGLGIKTQYF. The DNA for the CDR3 is TGCGCCGGCAGCTCGACTAGCGGACTGGGGATTAAGACCCAGTACTTC. This sequence joins TRBV7-2 and TRBJ2-5; 9 positions match TRBD2. CDR3 size: 16 residues. Germline lookup yields CDR1 SGHTA and CDR2 FQGNSA. The whole variable domain, remainder taken from reference TRBV7-2 and TRBJ2-5, is GAGVSQSPSNKVTEKGKDVELRCDPISGHTALYWYRQSLGQGLEFLIYFQGNSAPDKSGLPSDRFSAERTGGSVSTLTIQRTQQEDSAVYLCAGSSTSGLGIKTQYFGPGTRLLVL.

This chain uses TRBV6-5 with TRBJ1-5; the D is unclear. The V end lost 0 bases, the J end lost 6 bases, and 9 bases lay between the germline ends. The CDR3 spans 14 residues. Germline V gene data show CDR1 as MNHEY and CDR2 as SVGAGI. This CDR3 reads CASSYSQAFQPQHF. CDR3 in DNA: TGTGCCAGCAGTTACTCTCAGGCTTTTCAGCCCCAGCATTTT.

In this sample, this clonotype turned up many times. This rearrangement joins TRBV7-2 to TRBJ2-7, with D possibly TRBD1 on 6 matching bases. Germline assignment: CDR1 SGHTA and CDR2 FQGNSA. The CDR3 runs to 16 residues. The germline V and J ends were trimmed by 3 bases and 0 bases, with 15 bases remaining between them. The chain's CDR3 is CASSFGHGRGSYEQYF. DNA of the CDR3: TGTGCCAGCAGCTTCGGCCACGGCAGGGGCTCCTACGAGCAGTACTTC.

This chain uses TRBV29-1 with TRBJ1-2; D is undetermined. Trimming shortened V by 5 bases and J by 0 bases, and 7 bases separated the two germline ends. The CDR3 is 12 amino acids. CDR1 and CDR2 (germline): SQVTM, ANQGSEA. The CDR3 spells CSVSSPNYGYTF. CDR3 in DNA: TGCAGCGTTTCAAGTCCTAACTATGGCTACACCTTC.

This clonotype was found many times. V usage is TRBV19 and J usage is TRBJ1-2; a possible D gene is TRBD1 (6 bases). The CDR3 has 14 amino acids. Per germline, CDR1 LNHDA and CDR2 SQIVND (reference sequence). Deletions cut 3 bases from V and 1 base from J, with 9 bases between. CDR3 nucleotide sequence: TGTGCCAGTAGTATCACAGGGAGTAACTATGGCTACACCTTC. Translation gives CASSITGSNYGYTF. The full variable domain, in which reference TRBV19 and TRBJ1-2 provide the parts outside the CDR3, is DGGITQSPKYLFRKEGQNVTLSCEQNLNHDAMYWYRQDPGQGLRLIYYSQIVNDFQKGDIAEGYSVSREKKESFPLTVTSAQKNPTAFYLCASSITGSNYGYTFGSGTRLTVV.

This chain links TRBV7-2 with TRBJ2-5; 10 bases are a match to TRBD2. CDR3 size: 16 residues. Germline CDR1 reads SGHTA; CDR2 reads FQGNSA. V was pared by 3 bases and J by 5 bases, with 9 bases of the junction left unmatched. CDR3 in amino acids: CASSLVSGGPGETQYF. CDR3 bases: TGTGCCAGCAGCTTGGTTAGCGGGGGGCCTGGGGAGACCCAGTACTTC. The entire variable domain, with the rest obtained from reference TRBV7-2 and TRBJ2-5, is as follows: GAGVSQSPSNKVTEKGKDVELRCDPISGHTALYWYRQSLGQGLEFLIYFQGNSAPDKSGLPSDRFSAERTGGSVSTLTIQRTQQEDSAVYLCASSLVSGGPGETQYFGPGTRLLVL.

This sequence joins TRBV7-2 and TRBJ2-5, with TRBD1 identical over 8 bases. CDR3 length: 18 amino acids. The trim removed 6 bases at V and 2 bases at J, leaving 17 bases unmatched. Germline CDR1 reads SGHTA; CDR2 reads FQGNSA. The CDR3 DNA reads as TGTGCCAGCAGTCTACCCTTGAACCCCCGGACAGGGCAAGAGACCCAGTACTTC. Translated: CASSLPLNPRTGQETQYF.

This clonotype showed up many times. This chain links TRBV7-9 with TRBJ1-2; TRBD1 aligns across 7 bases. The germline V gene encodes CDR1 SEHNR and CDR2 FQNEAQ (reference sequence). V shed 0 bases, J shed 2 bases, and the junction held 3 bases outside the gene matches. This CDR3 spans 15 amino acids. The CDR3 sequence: CASSLAPGGNYGYTF. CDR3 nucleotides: TGTGCCAGCAGCTTAGCCCCAGGGGGGAACTATGGCTACACCTTC.

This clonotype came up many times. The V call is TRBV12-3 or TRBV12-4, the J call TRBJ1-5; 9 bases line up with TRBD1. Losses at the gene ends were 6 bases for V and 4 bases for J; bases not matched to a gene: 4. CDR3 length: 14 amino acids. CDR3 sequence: CASSAGQGNQPQHF. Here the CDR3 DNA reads TGTGCCAGCAGCGCGGGACAGGGTAATCAGCCCCAGCATTTT.

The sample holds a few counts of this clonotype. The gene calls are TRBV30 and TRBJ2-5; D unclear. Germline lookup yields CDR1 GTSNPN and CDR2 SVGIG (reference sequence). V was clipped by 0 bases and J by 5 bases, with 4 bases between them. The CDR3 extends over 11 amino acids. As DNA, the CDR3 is TGTGCCTGGAGTGTAATGGAGACCCAGTACTTC. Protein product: CAWSVMETQYF.

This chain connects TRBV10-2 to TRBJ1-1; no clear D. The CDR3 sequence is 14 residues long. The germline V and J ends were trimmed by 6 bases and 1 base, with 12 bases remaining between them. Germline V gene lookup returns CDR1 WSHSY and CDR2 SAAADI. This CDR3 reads CASRGKEPNTEAFF. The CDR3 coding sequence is TGCGCCAGCAGGGGGAAGGAACCGAACACTGAAGCTTTCTTT.

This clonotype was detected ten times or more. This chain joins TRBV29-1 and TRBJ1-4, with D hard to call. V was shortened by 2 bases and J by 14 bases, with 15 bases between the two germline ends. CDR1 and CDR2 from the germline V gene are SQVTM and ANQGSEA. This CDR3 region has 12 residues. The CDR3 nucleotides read TGCAGCGTTGAAACAGCGGATTATCTGCTGTTTTTT. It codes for CSVETADYLLFF.

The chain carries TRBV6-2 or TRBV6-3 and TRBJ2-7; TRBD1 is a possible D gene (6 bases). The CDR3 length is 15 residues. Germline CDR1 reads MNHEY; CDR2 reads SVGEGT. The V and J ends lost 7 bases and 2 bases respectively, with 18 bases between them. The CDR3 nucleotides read TGTGCCAGCACTCCCAGGGGCTCTGGGGCCTACGAGCAGTACTTC. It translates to CASTPRGSGAYEQYF.

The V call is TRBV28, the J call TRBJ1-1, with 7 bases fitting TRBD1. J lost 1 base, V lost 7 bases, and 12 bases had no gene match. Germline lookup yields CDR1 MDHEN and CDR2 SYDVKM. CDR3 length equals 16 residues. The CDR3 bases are TGTGCCAGCAATCCCCCGACAGGGATCGAGAACACTGAAGCTTTCTTT. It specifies CASNPPTGIENTEAFF.

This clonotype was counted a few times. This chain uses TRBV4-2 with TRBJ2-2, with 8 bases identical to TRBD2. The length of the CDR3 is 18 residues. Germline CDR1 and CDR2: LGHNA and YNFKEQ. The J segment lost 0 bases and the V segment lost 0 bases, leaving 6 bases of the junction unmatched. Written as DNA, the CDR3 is TGTGCCAGCAGCCAAGATTATGCTAGCGGGCCGAACACCGGGGAGCTGTTTTTT. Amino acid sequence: CASSQDYASGPNTGELFF.